This entry is about one T cell receptor (beta chain). The source of the sample is a study of CXCR3-negative and CXCR3-positive naive CD8 T cells. Each CD8+ T cell subset was sorted in triplicate, a few hundred thousand cells each. Naive CD8+ T cells showed a CD45RO-CCR7+CD27+CD95- phenotype. Libraries were UMI-labeled 5' RACE TRB cDNA. TCRdb re-called the 5' RACE reads; every CDR3 protein appears as one record, without DNA. The repertoire shows 70,000 to 95,000 distinct CDR3 sequences; the top ten hold about 1.5%. Specimen: naive CXCR3- CD8+ T cells from blood. As to subset: CD45RO-CCR7+CD27+CD95- naive CD8+ T cells lacking CXCR3 (TNR3-). The source of this sequence is a human donor in good health. Some clones in this sample may be carry-over from other donors' samples.

This CDR3 is CSVEFTGTGAYNEQFF. This chain connects TRBV29-1 to TRBJ2-1; TCRdb calls TRBD2, which cannot be checked without DNA. The CDR3 runs to 16 residues. CDR1 is SQVTM and CDR2 is ANQGSEA in the germline V gene.